A selection of T cell receptor beta chains follows, all from one sample in a study of radiotherapy plus CTLA-4 blockade in lung cancer. Using immunoSEQ multiplex PCR, the repertoire was profiled, and TCRdb retains in-frame clones only, with some absent. Seen here are 78,000 or so clones, 85% to 90% observed once, and the top ten hold 0.87%. This specimen consisted of peripheral blood, obtained from a patient treated with radiotherapy plus ipilimumab. The receptors were gathered from a human donor with non-small cell lung cancer who had stable disease on radiotherapy plus ipilimumab. The CDR3 runs from the conserved cysteine through the conserved F or W. The D gene is left open where the match is weak. Size tells how often a clone was seen (once, few, many) or the class of an expanded clone, and some rows leave it out.

V gene: TRBV18
clone size: .
D gene: .
J gene: TRBJ1-1
CDR3 DNA: TGTGCCAGCTCCCGAAAGGCCGGACCTGAAGCTTTCTTT
CDR3 protein: CASSRKAGPEAFF

V gene: TRBV7-9
clone size: .
D gene: .
J gene: TRBJ2-3
CDR3 DNA: TGTGCCAGCAGCTTAAGTAAAGGGGTCCCCCCCACAGATACGCAGTATTTT
CDR3 protein: CASSLSKGVPPTDTQYF

V gene: TRBV27
clone size: .
D gene: .
J gene: TRBJ2-1
CDR3 DNA: TGTGCCAGCAGTTTAGGAGGGGGAGGCAATGAGCAGTTCTTC
CDR3 protein: CASSLGGGGNEQFF

V gene: TRBV2
clone size: once
D gene: .
J gene: TRBJ2-3
CDR3 DNA: TGTGCCAGCAGTGGGGGCTTAGCTAAAGATACGCAGTATTTT
CDR3 protein: CASSGGLAKDTQYF

V gene: TRBV19
clone size: .
D gene: .
J gene: TRBJ1-5
CDR3 DNA: TGTGCCAGTAGTCCCACGGCCAGGAGGGCAAATCAGCCCCAGCATTTT
CDR3 protein: CASSPTARRANQPQHF

V gene: TRBV5-1
clone size: .
D gene: .
J gene: TRBJ1-4
CDR3 DNA: TGCGCCAGCAGCTACGGGACTAATGAAAAACTGTTTTTT
CDR3 protein: CASSYGTNEKLFF

V gene: TRBV7-2
clone size: .
D gene: TRBD2
J gene: TRBJ2-7
CDR3 DNA: TGTGCCAGCAGCTTAGGCGGGGGAAGCTCCTACGAGCAGTACTTC
CDR3 protein: CASSLGGGSSYEQYF

V gene: TRBV2
clone size: .
D gene: TRBD2
J gene: TRBJ2-2
CDR3 DNA: TGTGCCAGCAGTCTACTAGCGCAAAGTAGAACCGGGGAGCTGTTTTTT
CDR3 protein: CASSLLAQSRTGELFF

V gene: TRBV29-1
clone size: .
D gene: TRBD1
J gene: TRBJ2-1
CDR3 DNA: TGCAGCGTTGATGTGGGGACAGGGGCTGCCAATGAGCAGTTCTTC
CDR3 protein: CSVDVGTGAANEQFF

V gene: TRBV11-3
clone size: .
D gene: .
J gene: TRBJ2-5
CDR3 DNA: TGTGCCAGCAGCTTTACACACGGTGGGGGGCTAGAGACCCAGTACTTC
CDR3 protein: CASSFTHGGGLETQYF

V gene: TRBV19
clone size: .
D gene: TRBD2
J gene: TRBJ2-1
CDR3 DNA: TGTGCCAGTAGTATAAGGATCCGGACTAGCGGGGAGTCCTACAATGAGCAGTTCTTC
CDR3 protein: CASSIRIRTSGESYNEQFF

V gene: TRBV9
clone size: .
D gene: TRBD2
J gene: TRBJ2-1
CDR3 DNA: TGTGCCAGCAGCGTAGCGTCGACTAGCGGGAGCATGAAGAATGAGCAGTTCTTC
CDR3 protein: CASSVASTSGSMKNEQFF

V gene: TRBV5-6
clone size: .
D gene: .
J gene: TRBJ1-5
CDR3 DNA: TGTGCCAGCAGCTTGGGGACCAAGGACCGATATAGGGGATTGCCCCAGCATTTT
CDR3 protein: CASSLGTKDRYRGLPQHF

V gene: TRBV11-2
clone size: once
D gene: TRBD2
J gene: TRBJ2-1
CDR3 DNA: TGTGCCAGCAGCTTCCCCGGGCTAGCGGGGTACAATGAGCAGTTCTTC
CDR3 protein: CASSFPGLAGYNEQFF

V gene: TRBV28
clone size: .
D gene: .
J gene: TRBJ2-7
CDR3 DNA: TGTGCCAGCAGTTTAGTCGGGTACGAGCAGTACTTC
CDR3 protein: CASSLVGYEQYF

V gene: TRBV6-1
clone size: .
D gene: .
J gene: TRBJ2-7
CDR3 DNA: TGTGCCAGCCTGGACAGCTACGAGCAGTACTTC
CDR3 protein: CASLDSYEQYF

V gene: TRBV27
clone size: .
D gene: .
J gene: TRBJ2-5
CDR3 DNA: TGTGCCAGCAGTCCCTGGACGGAAGAGACCCAGTACTTC
CDR3 protein: CASSPWTEETQYF

V gene: TRBV7-6
clone size: .
D gene: TRBD2
J gene: TRBJ2-1
CDR3 DNA: TGTGCCAGCAGCCGGGAGAGCGGGGGGGTTAAATACAATGAGCAGTTCTTC
CDR3 protein: CASSRESGGVKYNEQFF

V gene: TRBV5-8
clone size: .
D gene: TRBD1
J gene: TRBJ2-1
CDR3 DNA: TGTGCCAGCAGCCCGGGACAGGGGACCTACAATGAGCAGTTCTTC
CDR3 protein: CASSPGQGTYNEQFF

V gene: TRBV11-2
clone size: .
D gene: .
J gene: TRBJ1-3
CDR3 DNA: TGTGCCAGCAGCTTATGGGGGGCAGGGACTGGAAACACCATATATTTT
CDR3 protein: CASSLWGAGTGNTIYF

V gene: TRBV28
clone size: .
D gene: TRBD1
J gene: TRBJ1-5
CDR3 DNA: TGTGCCAGCAGTTCCACGGACAGGGGGGAATATCAGCCCCAGCATTTT
CDR3 protein: CASSSTDRGEYQPQHF

V gene: TRBV5-1
clone size: .
D gene: TRBD1
J gene: TRBJ2-3
CDR3 DNA: TGCGCCAGCAGCCCCGGGACAGGCACAGATACGCAGTATTTT
CDR3 protein: CASSPGTGTDTQYF

V gene: TRBV2
clone size: .
D gene: .
J gene: TRBJ1-4
CDR3 DNA: TGTGCCAGCAGTCCGAGGAGGGTATCGACTAATGAAAAACTGTTTTTT
CDR3 protein: CASSPRRVSTNEKLFF

V gene: TRBV9
clone size: .
D gene: .
J gene: TRBJ2-1
CDR3 DNA: TGTGCCAGCAGCGTAGACGGGGGCGCCTACAATGAGCAGTTCTTC
CDR3 protein: CASSVDGGAYNEQFF

V gene: TRBV30
clone size: .
D gene: .
J gene: TRBJ1-2
CDR3 DNA: TGTGCCTGGAGTGTACTAGAACAAAACTATGGCTACACCTTC
CDR3 protein: CAWSVLEQNYGYTF

V gene: TRBV9
clone size: .
D gene: TRBD2
J gene: TRBJ2-1
CDR3 DNA: TGTGCCAGCAGCGTGACTGGACTAGCGGGAGGGATTAGCTCCTACAATGAGCAGTTCTTC
CDR3 protein: CASSVTGLAGGISSYNEQFF

V gene: TRBV5-4
clone size: .
D gene: TRBD2
J gene: TRBJ2-7
CDR3 DNA: TGTGCCAGCAGCTCCGGACTAGCGGGAGACGAGCAGTACTTC
CDR3 protein: CASSSGLAGDEQYF

V gene: TRBV27
clone size: .
D gene: .
J gene: TRBJ2-7
CDR3 DNA: TGTGCCAGCAGTCGACCGTTGGGCGAGCAGTACTTC
CDR3 protein: CASSRPLGEQYF

V gene: TRBV5-8
clone size: .
D gene: TRBD2
J gene: TRBJ2-3
CDR3 DNA: TGTGCCAGCAGCTTGAGCGGGATGACTAGCGGGAGCACAGATACGCAGTATTTT
CDR3 protein: CASSLSGMTSGSTDTQYF

V gene: TRBV11-2
clone size: .
D gene: .
J gene: TRBJ2-1
CDR3 DNA: TGTGCCAGCAGCTTAGAAGGAACAGGGTATGAGCAGTTCTTC
CDR3 protein: CASSLEGTGYEQFF

V gene: TRBV9
clone size: few
D gene: .
J gene: TRBJ2-3
CDR3 DNA: TGTGCCAGCAGCGTAGAGGGTGGGGGCGCGGCAGATACGCAGTATTTT
CDR3 protein: CASSVEGGGAADTQYF

V gene: TRBV9
clone size: .
D gene: .
J gene: TRBJ2-3
CDR3 DNA: TGTGCCAGCAGCCCCCGCGGATTCACAGATACGCAGTATTTT
CDR3 protein: CASSPRGFTDTQYF

V gene: TRBV9
clone size: .
D gene: .
J gene: TRBJ2-6
CDR3 DNA: TGTGCCAGCAGCCTCCGGGCTGGTGGGGCCAACGTCCTGACTTTC
CDR3 protein: CASSLRAGGANVLTF

V gene: TRBV7-9
clone size: .
D gene: .
J gene: TRBJ2-2
CDR3 DNA: TGTGCCAGCAGCTTAGCGGGAGTGAGCACCGGGGAGCTGTTTTTT
CDR3 protein: CASSLAGVSTGELFF

V gene: TRBV30
clone size: once
D gene: TRBD2
J gene: TRBJ2-1
CDR3 DNA: TGTGCCTGGAGTGTAAGCGCGGGGGGTCGGGATGAGCAGTTCTTC
CDR3 protein: CAWSVSAGGRDEQFF

V gene: TRBV19
clone size: .
D gene: .
J gene: TRBJ1-5
CDR3 DNA: TGTGCCAGTACCCCTAACCGGACACCAAATCAGCCCCAGCATTTT
CDR3 protein: CASTPNRTPNQPQHF

V gene: TRBV29-1
clone size: .
D gene: .
J gene: TRBJ2-5
CDR3 DNA: TGCAGCGTAGCTACAGGGACAGAGACCCAGTACTTC
CDR3 protein: CSVATGTETQYF

V gene: TRBV6-4
clone size: .
D gene: .
J gene: TRBJ2-6
CDR3 DNA: TGTGCCAGCAGCTCCGGGACCCTTGGGGGGGCCAACGTCCTGACTTTC
CDR3 protein: CASSSGTLGGANVLTF

V gene: TRBV27
clone size: .
D gene: TRBD2
J gene: TRBJ2-1
CDR3 DNA: TGTGCCAGCAGTTTATCGAGGCGGGAGGGCCTCTCTAAGTTCTTC
CDR3 protein: CASSLSRREGLSKFF

V gene: TRBV9
clone size: .
D gene: .
J gene: TRBJ2-1
CDR3 DNA: TGTGCCAGCAGCGTAGCGTCTATCGATGAGCAGTTCTTC
CDR3 protein: CASSVASIDEQFF

V gene: TRBV28
clone size: .
D gene: TRBD2
J gene: TRBJ2-3
CDR3 DNA: TGTGCCAGCAGTTTAGCGGGAGACGGTTCAGATACGCAGTATTTT
CDR3 protein: CASSLAGDGSDTQYF

V gene: TRBV19
clone size: .
D gene: TRBD2
J gene: TRBJ2-3
CDR3 DNA: TGTGCCAGTAGTATTAGCGGGACTAGCACAGATACGCAGTATTTT
CDR3 protein: CASSISGTSTDTQYF

V gene: TRBV19
clone size: .
D gene: .
J gene: TRBJ2-7
CDR3 DNA: TGTGCCAGTAGTCCCCGTGGCAGGGGCTACGAGCAGTACTTC
CDR3 protein: CASSPRGRGYEQYF

V gene: TRBV29-1
clone size: .
D gene: .
J gene: TRBJ1-1
CDR3 DNA: TGCAGCGTTGGACAGGCTGAAGCTTTCTTT
CDR3 protein: CSVGQAEAFF

V gene: TRBV28
clone size: .
D gene: TRBD2
J gene: TRBJ2-3
CDR3 DNA: TGTGCCAGCAGTTTAAGTAGCGGGGGGCGGTTATTTGATACGCAGTATTTT
CDR3 protein: CASSLSSGGRLFDTQYF

V gene: TRBV18
clone size: .
D gene: TRBD1
J gene: TRBJ1-1
CDR3 DNA: TGTGCCAGCTCAACCGGTACAGGGGGGAACACTGAAGCTTTCTTT
CDR3 protein: CASSTGTGGNTEAFF

V gene: TRBV5-1
clone size: once
D gene: .
J gene: TRBJ2-2
CDR3 DNA: TGCGCCAGCAGCTTGGCCACGTCGCACACCGGGGAGCTGTTTTTT
CDR3 protein: CASSLATSHTGELFF

V gene: TRBV5-5
clone size: few
D gene: .
J gene: TRBJ2-2
CDR3 DNA: TGTGCCAGCAGCCCCCTTGGAAGTAAGGCCCAAGGGGCCGGGGAGCTGTTTTTT
CDR3 protein: CASSPLGSKAQGAGELFF